These 17 T cell receptor beta chains share one sample of origin, sequenced in a study of blood T cell repertoires in COVID-19. The method was immunoSEQ multiplex PCR; TCRdb's version includes in-frame clones alone and lacks a portion of them. Found here are fewer than 250,000 clones, roughly 82% of them singletons; the top ten hold 5% to 6%. The sequencing sample was made of peripheral blood. Source of these receptors: a woman of 80 years or more with COVID-19, enrolled during active disease.

With respect to this clone: The same CDR3 is also encoded by other DNA sequences in this sample. This sequence joins TRBV2 and TRBJ2-7, with TRBD2 matching 7 bases. The CDR3 loop spans 13 amino acids. V shed 1 base and J 4 bases; nucleotides not matched to a gene: 1. CDR1 SNHLY and CDR2 FYNNEI come from the germline V gene. The CDR3: CASSEVGGYEQYF. The CDR3 DNA follows: TGTGCCAGCAGTGAAGTCGGGGGGTACGAGCAGTACTTC.

Concerning this clone itself: Other DNA sequences of this sample code for an identical CDR3. This chain uses TRBV5-1 with TRBJ2-2; D perhaps matches TRBD2 (5 bases). CDR3 length: 14 residues. The V end lost 1 base, the J end lost 4 bases, and 8 bases lay between the germline ends. CDR1 and CDR2 (germline): SGHRS, YFSETQ. For the CDR3, the DNA is TGCGCCAGCAGCTTGACGGGGAGCACCGGGGAGCTGTTTTTT. This encodes CASSLTGSTGELFF.

This rearrangement joins TRBV2 to TRBJ1-6; maybe TRBD1 (5 bases). CDR1 is SNHLY and CDR2 is FYNNEI in the germline V gene. This CDR3 has 15 amino acids. Between the trimmed V and J ends, which lost 8 bases and 9 bases, there was a span of 20 bases. The DNA of the CDR3 is TGTGCCAGCTCCTCCCAGGAGCAGGGATCTTCACCCCTCCACTTT. Translated: CASSSQEQGSSPLHF. Combining the CDR3 with reference TRBV2 and TRBJ1-6 gives the whole variable domain EPEVTQTPSHQVTQMGQEVILRCVPISNHLYFYWYRQILGQKVEFLVSFYNNEISEKSEIFDDQFSVERPDGSNFTLKIRSTKLEDSAMYFCASSSQEQGSSPLHFGNGTRLTVT.

The V call is TRBV6-6, the J call TRBJ1-5; TRBD1 matches at 9 bases. This CDR3 comprises 16 residues. V dropped 4 bases and J dropped 2; count of bases not matched to a gene: 6. Germline V gene sequence: CDR1 MNHNY, CDR2 SVGAGI (reference sequence). CDR3 sequence: CASSSRQGDGNQPQHF. The CDR3 DNA is TGTGCCAGCAGTTCACGACAGGGGGACGGCAATCAGCCCCAGCATTTT.

The chain combines TRBV10-2 with TRBJ2-7, with TRBD1 matching over 7 bases. Trimming at V came to 2 bases and at J to 12 bases, leaving 7 bases not matched to a gene. This CDR3 has 12 residues. Per germline, CDR1 WSHSY and CDR2 SAAADI. CDR3 loop: CASSESGQVAYV. As DNA, the CDR3 is TGCGCCAGCAGTGAGAGTGGACAGGTAGCGTACGTC.

The rearrangement joins TRBV7-2 to TRBJ1-4; no clear D gene. V was cut by 5 bases and J by 4 bases, with 17 bases left in between. Germline V gives CDR1 SGHTA, CDR2 FQGNSA. This CDR3 region has 16 residues. In DNA form, the CDR3 reads TGTGCCAGCAGCCCTTGGGCATTTGGCTTTAATGAAAAACTGTTTTTT. Its translation: CASSPWAFGFNEKLFF.

This CDR3 is CASSLIPSGFGGYNEQFF. The CDR3 DNA reads as TGTGCCAGCAGCTTAATCCCGTCAGGGTTTGGGGGGTACAATGAGCAGTTCTTC. This rearrangement joins TRBV7-3 to TRBJ2-1; D is perhaps TRBD2 (6 bases). Trimming took off 1 base at V and 4 bases at J, with 20 bases between the two ends. CDR1 is SGHTA, CDR2 FQGTGA, per germline. The CDR3 consists of 18 residues.

This clone has more than one count but fewer than ten. This chain connects TRBV4-1 to TRBJ1-6; 9 positions agree with TRBD1. The CDR3 sequence is 14 residues long. The germline CDR1 and CDR2 sequences are MGHRA and YSYEKL. V gave up 5 bases and J gave up 13 bases; unmatched junction bases: 9. This CDR3 reads CASSSRDRVFPLHF. CDR3 nucleotides: TGCGCCAGCAGCTCCCGGGACAGGGTTTTCCCCCTCCACTTT.

The rearrangement uses TRBV2 and TRBJ1-6; TRBD1 aligns across 9 bases. Germline V CDR1 and CDR2: SNHLY, FYNNEI. This CDR3 spans 13 amino acids. V lost 9 bases, J lost 7 bases, and 4 bases stayed unmatched. The CDR3 DNA reads TGTGCCAGGAAGGGACAGGGAAATTCACCCCTCCACTTT. Its protein product is CARKGQGNSPLHF.

V and J are TRBV11-2 and TRBJ2-5; tentatively, D is TRBD1 (5 bases). Trimming pared 2 bases from V and 1 base from J, leaving 8 bases between. Germline V lookup: CDR1 SGHAT, CDR2 FQNNGV. This CDR3 is built from 14 residues. The CDR3 sequence: CASSLRQLQETQYF. CDR3 coding DNA: TGTGCCAGCAGCTTAAGACAGCTCCAAGAGACCCAGTACTTC.

This sequence joins TRBV3-1 (or the pseudogene TRBV3-2) and TRBJ2-2; 7 bases map to TRBD2. Trimming cost V 4 bases and J 1 base; bases outside gene matches: 12. The CDR3 extends over 18 amino acids. The germline V gene has CDR1 LGHDT and CDR2 YNNKEL (reference sequence). The DNA for the CDR3 is TGTGCCAGCAGCCCCTCCCTGAGCGGGGTTAGGAACACCGGGGAGCTGTTTTTT. This encodes CASSPSLSGVRNTGELFF.

The chain links TRBV18 to TRBJ2-6; no firm D call. This CDR3 contains 14 residues. Germline CDR1 reads KGHSH; CDR2 reads LQKENI. Trimming removed 2 bases at V and 4 bases at J, with 6 bases between. The CDR3 DNA reads TGTGCCAGCTCACCAACAACAGGGGCCAACGTCCTGACTTTC. It codes for CASSPTTGANVLTF. Drawing the rest from reference TRBV18 and TRBJ2-6, the complete variable domain is NAGVMQNPRHLVRRRGQEARLRCSPMKGHSHVYWYRQLPEEGLKFMVYLQKENIIDESGMPKERFSAEFPKEGPSILRIQQVVRGDSAAYFCASSPTTGANVLTFGAGSRLTVL.

This rearrangement joins TRBV3-1 (or the pseudogene TRBV3-2) to TRBJ2-1, with TRBD2 identical over 10 bases. Germline V gene lookup returns CDR1 LGHDT and CDR2 YNNKEL (reference sequence). V trimming: 4 bases; J trimming: 9 bases; junction bases outside the gene matches: 9. There are 15 residues in the CDR3. The CDR3 loop is CASSLSGGARFEQFF. CDR3 DNA sequence: TGTGCCAGCAGCCTAAGCGGGGGGGCCAGGTTTGAGCAGTTCTTC.

The chain combines TRBV5-6 with TRBJ1-3; D ambiguous. The CDR3 totals 12 residues. V dropped 0 bases and J dropped 4 bases, with 2 bases sitting between them. Germline values: CDR1 SGHDT, CDR2 YYEEEE. DNA of the CDR3: TGTGCCAGCAGCTTGGCAGGAAACACCATATATTTT. This sequence encodes CASSLAGNTIYF.

The V gene is TRBV19, the J gene TRBJ1-5; no firm D call. The CDR3 totals 13 residues. The V gene's germline CDR1 is LNHDA and CDR2 SQIVND (reference sequence). The V end lost 7 bases, the J end lost 6 bases, and 13 bases lay between the germline ends. CDR3 residues: CASNGVIGQPQHF. The CDR3 bases are TGTGCCAGTAACGGGGTGATTGGTCAGCCCCAGCATTTT.

The V call is TRBV7-2, the J call TRBJ1-6, with 7 bases lining up with TRBD1. V was pared by 4 bases and J by 9 bases, with 12 bases of the junction left unmatched. This CDR3 spans 16 amino acids. Germline V gene sequence: CDR1 SGHTA, CDR2 FQGNSA. The CDR3 is CASSSFMTGSGSPLHF. The CDR3 DNA follows: TGTGCCAGCAGCTCCTTCATGACAGGGAGTGGTTCACCCCTCCACTTT.

In its sample, this clone was seen once. The chain recombines TRBV6-2 or TRBV6-3 with TRBJ2-7, with TRBD2 identical over 11 bases. In germline, CDR1 is MNHEY, CDR2 SVGEGT. The length of the CDR3 is 17 residues. J lost 4 bases, V lost 5 bases, and 13 bases had no gene match. CDR3 residues: CASSDPSLAGGWYEQYF. DNA for the CDR3: TGTGCCAGCAGTGACCCCAGCCTAGCGGGGGGTTGGTACGAGCAGTACTTC.